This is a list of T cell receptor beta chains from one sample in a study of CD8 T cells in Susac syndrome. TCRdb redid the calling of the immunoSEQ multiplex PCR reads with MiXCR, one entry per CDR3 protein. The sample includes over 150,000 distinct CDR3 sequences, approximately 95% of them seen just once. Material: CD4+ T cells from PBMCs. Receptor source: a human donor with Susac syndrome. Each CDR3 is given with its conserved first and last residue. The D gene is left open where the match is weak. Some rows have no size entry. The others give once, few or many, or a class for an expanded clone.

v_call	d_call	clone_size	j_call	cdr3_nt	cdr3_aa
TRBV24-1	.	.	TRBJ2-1	TGTGCCACCAGTGGTTTAGGGACCCCTGACGATGAGCAGTTCTTC	CATSGLGTPDDEQFF
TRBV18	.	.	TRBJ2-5	TGTGCCAGCTCACCCTACGACCAAGAGACCCAGTACTTC	CASSPYDQETQYF
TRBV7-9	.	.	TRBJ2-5	TGTGCCAGCAGTCGGACAGATCAAGAGACCCAGTACTTC	CASSRTDQETQYF
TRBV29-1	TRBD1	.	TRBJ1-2	TGCAGCGTTGCCGACCCGGGACAGGTCACTGGCTACACCTTC	CSVADPGQVTGYTF
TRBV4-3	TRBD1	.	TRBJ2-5	TGCGCCAGCAGCCTCCGACAGGGGGAGAGGGAGACCCAGTACTTC	CASSLRQGERETQYF
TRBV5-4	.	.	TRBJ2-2	TGTGCCAGCAGCTTGGGGAACGGGGAGCTGTTTTTT	CASSLGNGELFF
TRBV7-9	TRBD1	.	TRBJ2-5	TGTGCCAGCAGCTTAACAGGGGGGAAAGAGACCCAGTACTTC	CASSLTGGKETQYF
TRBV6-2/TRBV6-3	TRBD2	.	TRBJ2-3	TGTGCCAGCAGTTACTCGACTACTAGCGGGTCTCCAGATACGCAGTATTTT	CASSYSTTSGSPDTQYF
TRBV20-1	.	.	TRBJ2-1	TGCAGTGCTAGAGTGGGCTCCCCCAACAATGAGCAGTTCTTC	CSARVGSPNNEQFF
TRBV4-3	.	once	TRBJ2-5	TGCGCCAGCAGCCAACTGTCGGGGGGCGAGGAGACCCAGTACTTC	CASSQLSGGEETQYF